This record covers a single T cell receptor (beta chain). The antigen is not known. The data derive from a study of CD8+ T cells in alopecia areata. Study-level findings and limits: In blood and scalp, many expanded lesional clones persisted during tofacitinib.

RNA was extracted and reverse transcribed into cDNA as the sequencing template. Measured with immunoSEQ multiplex PCR; TCRdb has only the in-frame clones, and not every one. The repertoire holds fewer than 200,000 clones, roughly 58% seen once, with 16% in the top ten. Germline V CDR1 and CDR2: KGHSH, LQKENI. The CDR3 has 13 amino acids. The V and J ends lost 1 base and 7 bases respectively, with 10 bases between them. The treatment is: oral pan-JAK inhibitor, 5-10 mg twice daily. The source material was CD4+ T cells sorted from blood, sampled at approximately week 60, from a patient treated with tofacitinib. The V gene is TRBV18, the J gene TRBJ1-1; D is unresolved. The receptor was derived from a human donor with alopecia areata. CDR3 in amino acids: CASSPREINEAFF. The CDR3 DNA reads TGTGCCAGCTCACCACGGGAGATAAATGAAGCTTTCTTT. The full variable domain, completed using reference TRBV18 and TRBJ1-1, is NAGVMQNPRHLVRRRGQEARLRCSPMKGHSHVYWYRQLPEEGLKFMVYLQKENIIDESGMPKERFSAEFPKEGPSILRIQQVVRGDSAAYFCASSPREINEAFFGQGTRLTVV.